This T cell receptor (beta chain) was identified during a study of cytomegalovirus exposure and HLA in healthy donors (TCRdb year 2017). Regarding the complete study: An earlier analysis of roughly 630 of the donors reported 250 to 350 Gb of sequence data and some 120 million unique TCR beta sequences from 150 million to 200 million T cells. Class I and class II HLA loci were covered by the typing at four-digit resolution. A later analysis re-analyzed previously published TCR beta repertoires from roughly 630 donors and added high-resolution HLA genotyping to study TCR occurrence patterns. The genetic ancestry cluster associated with self-reported Caucasian donors included around 76% of the roughly 380 genotyped donors. Roughly 5 DR-DQ haplotypes were handled as single units for association and clustering because linkage in the cohort was strong. An early release that covered some 630 HLA-typed donors contained 300 to 350 gigabases of sequencing data and tens of millions of unique TCR sequences. A separate validation cohort of some 130 different subjects was used in addition to the approximately 670-subject first cohort. All discovery cohort repertoires had been generated on a single sequencing platform. Among some 400 genotyped donors of the cohort, an average of around 240,000 unique TCR beta nucleotide sequences were sequenced per donor, roughly a sixth of them non-productive. The aim of the study was to test whether cataloging public T cell receptors could identify signatures of past pathogen exposure. Genome-wide SNP genotypes for about 65% of the roughly 670 donors were used in a later genetic analysis, which treated that subset as a discovery cohort. An earlier analysis of several hundred of the donors applied high-throughput TCR beta sequencing to assess whether each TCR beta V gene segment acted as functional or pseudogenic. Typing coverage varied by locus: roughly 620-640 donors for A, B, C, DRB1 and DQB1; under 550 for DQA1; approximately 610 for DPA1; around 490 for DPB1. In the later analysis, no new phenotypic data were used to find candidate immune exposures; instead, reliance was placed on TCR beta sequences and their occurrence across donors. Donor age, sex, ethnicity and CMV serostatus were compiled alongside the repertoire data. To predict cytomegalovirus infection status, the study brought together high-throughput TCR immunosequencing, statistical association of individual TCRs with disease status, and machine learning. Using immunosequencing, the study profiled T cell repertoires from about 610 subjects and related those repertoires to cytomegalovirus serostatus. What the authors observed across the whole study: In an earlier analysis of fewer than 750 of the donors, most TCR beta V segments were observed in productive rearrangements about 87% or about 30% of the time, broadly matching IMGT annotations. Roughly 17 rarely observed V segments, including chromosome 9 orphons, were excluded from the earlier analysis of just under 600 of the donors because counts were too low. Linkage disequilibrium might explain the correlated functional status among segregating V segments, but an unknown experimental factor could not be ruled out. Cytomegalovirus status was reported to be diagnosed by the classifier with high specificity and sensitivity in both the original and validation cohorts. It was suggested by the authors that the approach could potentially be generalized to other disease states and immunological phenotypes. Only TCR beta chains were sequenced in this cohort, and the absence of alpha or paired-chain data limited detectable features. Because HLA typing was missing for some donors at each locus, association tests included only the typed subset. In a later genetic analysis, fewer N-insertions in productive TCRs were reported among donors in an Asian-associated ancestry cluster than the approximately 710-donor mean. A later analysis found that TCR association rates varied across HLA loci, with DRB1 alleles showing the most associated TCRs and HLA-C alleles the fewest. CMV serostatus was the only immune exposure information available for the cohort. The sequencing pipeline was judged likely to have produced a cluster of highly shared sequence variants as a technical artifact. Assigning TCR associations to individual alleles was difficult when HLA alleles, especially DR and DQ, strongly co-occurred. While some public TCRs were present in many individuals, most TCR sequences turned up only very rarely across donors. Several of the top co-occurrence clusters appeared to be linked to parvovirus B19, influenza, CMV and Epstein-Barr virus, according to a later analysis. A total of around 150 TCR beta chains were listed by the study as associated with cytomegalovirus. Most CMV-associated TCR beta chains appeared to be HLA-restricted in a later analysis, and the HLA associations seemed to be driven largely by CMV exposure. Sequencing depth was assumed to be roughly uniform across donors in the presence/absence analyses, though that assumption may not hold. In vitro tests confirmed that a few of the cytomegalovirus-associated TCR beta chains recognize cytomegalovirus antigens. A later analysis found that HLA-associated TCR beta chains were more clonally expanded and had lower generation probabilities than equally common non-associated chains. An association between a missense DCLRE1C variant and V-gene and J-gene trimming of TCR beta chains was found in a later genetic analysis and replicated in an independent cohort. Specific HLA alleles were associated with more than 15,000 TCR beta sequences at a false discovery rate of 0.05 in a later analysis. A further reported finding was that TCR beta sequences accurately predicted the HLA-A and HLA-B alleles for most subjects in the first cohort.

A note on this clone: This clone's antigen is unknown.

Libraries were prepared through the immunoSEQ multiplex PCR assay. A mixture of 60 forward primers for TCR Vbeta segments and 13 reverse primers for TCR Jbeta segments was used in the multiplex PCR. Amplification of the CDR3 region of rearranged TCR beta genes was performed with a multiplex PCR assay on genomic DNA. On the Illumina HiSeq System, the amplified TCR beta libraries were sequenced as 87-base-pair reads. As for how the authors treated the data: In a later analysis, tens of millions of unique TCR beta chains were counted across the roughly 610 repertoires, and roughly 10 million of these chains were shared by at least two donors. Raw reads were error-corrected and collapsed into unique sequences by a nearest-neighbor algorithm in which closely related sequences were merged to remove PCR and sequencing errors. Alignment of CDR3 sequences to IMGT reference sequences was used to assign V, D and J gene segments. For a sequence to be retained, a match of at least six nucleotides to both a V gene segment and a J gene segment was required. A rearrangement was called productive if the CDR3 had no stop codons and remained in frame with V and J, and every other rearrangement was called non-productive. CDR3 was defined according to IMGT convention as the region running from the second conserved V-encoded cysteine to the conserved J-encoded phenylalanine. The earlier analysis of a few hundred of the donors excluded any sequence lacking an unambiguous match to a single V gene segment. An earlier analysis of about 590 of the donors classified V segments as functional when productive rearrangements were above 56.7% and as segregating when the standard deviation between donors was above 5%. A statistical classification framework was built for diagnosing cytomegalovirus status from the catalog of TCR beta chain sequences. V and J gene assignment, in a later analysis, came from comparing TCR nucleotide sequences with IMGT/GENE-DB human TR gene sequences. A later analysis assigned CDR3 sequences and most-parsimonious VDJ recombination scenarios with the TCRdist pipeline. In a later analysis, each TCR beta chain was defined by its CDR3 amino acid sequence together with its V-gene family, and reads without a unique V-gene family were excluded. A later analysis removed roughly 590 highly shared, low-generation-probability nucleotide sequences to deal with suspected cross-contamination and a sequencing artifact. In a later analysis, a clonal expansion index was calculated for each public chain from normalized within-repertoire ranks of inferred template counts. In a later analysis, generation probabilities were computed using a VDJ recombination model fitted to out-of-frame rearrangements, and the results were checked against IGoR. A later analysis scored TCR-TCR, TCR-HLA and TCR-CMV co-occurrence with hypergeometric tests, applying a repertoire-size bias correction to TCR pairs. In a later analysis, false discovery rates were estimated by permuting HLA or CMV assignments 20 times. In a later analysis, co-occurring TCRs were grouped with DBSCAN, and TCRdist sequence similarity was added when clustering was performed within HLA-allele-positive subsets. Repertoires with fewer than 30,000 or more than 120,000 public chains were left out of co-occurrence clustering, as were four to six repertoires with anomalous nucleotide sharing. What TCRdb holds here is the immuneACCESS table cut down to in-frame rearrangements. Part of the clones is not present; checked against another copy, under half of the missing clones reflect an unresolved V gene, and the others are unexplained. D and trimming come from the DNA, and the V and J calls and clone size come from that table. The sample table includes some 150,000 clones. The ten biggest clones cover around 2.2% of the sample.

In total, approximately 700 healthy bone marrow donors made up the cohort. At the time of sampling, every cohort member was nominally healthy, though immune exposures that went unrecorded were likely present. The donor was CMV seronegative and was included in the group of about 400 seronegative cohort members. Each donor provided a peripheral blood sample, and peripheral blood mononuclear cells were used for TCR beta sequencing. Genomic DNA extraction from the blood cell samples was performed with the Qiagen DNeasy Blood Extraction Kit. This receptor was obtained from a young woman in good health and CMV-seronegative. Material: PBMCs.

Read as DNA, the sequence is TGTGCCAGCAGCCAAGAATGGGCCAGGGCTGAAAAACTGTTTTTT. The translation is CASSQEWARAEKLFF. Recombination linked TRBV4-2 to TRBJ1-4; TRBD1 is perhaps the D gene, given 5 matching bases. The junction carries 12 bases between V and J, which are trimmed by 0 bases and 7 bases respectively. For CDR1 and CDR2, the germline V gene lists LGHNA and YNFKEQ. From cysteine to phenylalanine, the CDR3 is 15 amino acids long. The CDR3 DNA has 45 bases and is translated from base 1.